This TCR beta chain was captured in a study of blood T cell repertoires in COVID-19. Study-wide context: Spain, Italy and the United States supplied samples that represented acute and convalescent COVID-19. The cDNA or gDNA used as material had been derived from T cells, B-cell-depleted T cells, or PBMCs.

In the authors' workflow: Estimation of nucleated cell counts relied on the amplification of reference gene primers. The protocol was immunoSEQ multiplex PCR, while the TCRdb copy is restricted to in-frame clones and leaves out a portion. Clonal size and the V and J genes are those of that table, whereas D and trimming came from the DNA. The sample has more than 200,000 clones, more than 80% seen once. The V gene end was trimmed by 2 bases and the J gene end by 4 bases; junction bases not matched to a gene: 6. Germline V gene sequence: CDR1 KGHSH, CDR2 LQKENI. CDR3 size: 15 residues. Sequenced material: peripheral blood. This sequence originates from a young man with COVID-19, enrolled during active disease. The chain links TRBV18 to TRBJ2-7; TRBD1 matches 9 bases. In DNA form, the CDR3 reads TGTGCCAGCTCACCATCGACAGGGGGTAGGTACGAGCAGTACTTC. Translated, it gives CASSPSTGGRYEQYF.